Listed below are T cell receptor beta chains from one sample, sequenced in a study of cytomegalovirus exposure and HLA in healthy donors. Libraries were prepared by immunoSEQ multiplex PCR; TCRdb keeps only in-frame clonotypes and omits some of them. In the table there are some 150,000 clones, approximately 79% of which are singletons. The source material was PBMCs. These receptor sequences come from a man aged 60 to 69 in good health and CMV-seronegative. Each CDR3 is given with its conserved first and last residue. Each record gives: V gene, J gene, clone size, D gene, CDR3 DNA, CDR3 protein. A D gene is named only where the DNA matches it firmly. Clone sizes are given selectively: once, few, many, or a class where the clone is expanded.

v_gene: TRBV6-6; j_gene: TRBJ2-2; abundance: -; d_gene: -; CDR3nt: TGTGCCAGCAGTCCCCCCTCCGGGGGGGAGCTGTTTTTT; CDR3aa: CASSPPSGGELFF
v_gene: TRBV2; j_gene: TRBJ2-2; abundance: -; d_gene: -; CDR3nt: TGTGCCAGCACCCTAGGGGCCGGTTTCGGGGAGCTGTTTTTT; CDR3aa: CASTLGAGFGELFF
v_gene: TRBV9; j_gene: TRBJ2-6; abundance: -; d_gene: -; CDR3nt: TGTGCCAGCAGTTCTCGACAGGCCTACTCTGGGGCCAACGTCCTGACTTTC; CDR3aa: CASSSRQAYSGANVLTF
v_gene: TRBV14; j_gene: TRBJ2-7; abundance: -; d_gene: -; CDR3nt: TGTGCCAGCCCAATTGCGGAAGGGGATTACGTGGAGCAGTACTTC; CDR3aa: CASPIAEGDYVEQYF
v_gene: TRBV29-1; j_gene: TRBJ1-2; abundance: -; d_gene: -; CDR3nt: TGCAGCGTGCCGAACAGGGCCAACTATGGCTACACCTTC; CDR3aa: CSVPNRANYGYTF
v_gene: TRBV6-5; j_gene: TRBJ2-5; abundance: -; d_gene: TRBD2; CDR3nt: TGTGCCAGCAGTTACCGACTAGCGGAAGAGACCCAGTACTTC; CDR3aa: CASSYRLAEETQYF
v_gene: TRBV11-2; j_gene: TRBJ1-6; abundance: -; d_gene: -; CDR3nt: TGTGCCAGCAGCTTGAACGGTTTCTCCTATAATTCACCCCTCCACTTT; CDR3aa: CASSLNGFSYNSPLHF
v_gene: TRBV11-2; j_gene: TRBJ2-7; abundance: -; d_gene: -; CDR3nt: TGTGCCAGCGGTGGGGCCACCACACACGAGCAGTACTTC; CDR3aa: CASGGATTHEQYF
v_gene: TRBV18; j_gene: TRBJ2-7; abundance: -; d_gene: TRBD1; CDR3nt: TGTGCCAGCTCACCCACCCGGGACAGGACCTACGAGCAGTACTTC; CDR3aa: CASSPTRDRTYEQYF
v_gene: TRBV4-3; j_gene: TRBJ2-5; abundance: -; d_gene: TRBD2; CDR3nt: TGCGCCAGCAGCCAAAGTTTAGCGGGATCTGAGACCCAGTACTTC; CDR3aa: CASSQSLAGSETQYF
v_gene: TRBV2; j_gene: TRBJ2-3; abundance: -; d_gene: TRBD2; CDR3nt: TGTGCCAGCAGGGGGACGGGGGGTGGGGCAGATACGCAGTATTTT; CDR3aa: CASRGTGGGADTQYF
v_gene: TRBV2; j_gene: TRBJ2-3; abundance: -; d_gene: TRBD2; CDR3nt: TGTGCCAGCAGCACGGGACTAGCCCATACGCAGTATTTT; CDR3aa: CASSTGLAHTQYF
v_gene: TRBV25-1; j_gene: TRBJ2-3; abundance: -; d_gene: -; CDR3nt: TGTGCCAGCAGTGAATTCGCGGGGGCGGCAGATACGCAGTATTTT; CDR3aa: CASSEFAGAADTQYF
v_gene: TRBV29-1; j_gene: TRBJ2-7; abundance: -; d_gene: -; CDR3nt: TGCAGCGTTGGGTCGGGGTCAGACTACGAGCAGTACTTC; CDR3aa: CSVGSGSDYEQYF
v_gene: TRBV19; j_gene: TRBJ1-3; abundance: -; d_gene: -; CDR3nt: TGTGCCAGTAGTATCATGTACACGTCTGGAAACACCATATATTTT; CDR3aa: CASSIMYTSGNTIYF
v_gene: TRBV6-4; j_gene: TRBJ2-5; abundance: -; d_gene: -; CDR3nt: TGTGCCAGCAGTGACCTCGACCGGAGGGAGGAGACCCAGTACTTC; CDR3aa: CASSDLDRREETQYF
v_gene: TRBV11-2; j_gene: TRBJ2-7; abundance: -; d_gene: -; CDR3nt: TGTGCCAGCAGGCTTACAGTCGCCTACGAGCAGTACTTC; CDR3aa: CASRLTVAYEQYF
v_gene: TRBV28; j_gene: TRBJ1-2; abundance: -; d_gene: -; CDR3nt: TGTGTCACGTATAACCGACAAAACGTCTATGGCTACACCTTC; CDR3aa: CVTYNRQNVYGYTF
v_gene: TRBV6-5; j_gene: TRBJ1-4; abundance: few; d_gene: TRBD1; CDR3nt: TGTGCCAGCAGCCTCGACAGGGCGAGTGAAAAACTGTTTTTT; CDR3aa: CASSLDRASEKLFF
v_gene: TRBV5-1; j_gene: TRBJ2-3; abundance: -; d_gene: TRBD2; CDR3nt: TGCGCCAGCAGGCAGACTAGCGGGAGCTTCTATACGCAGTATTTT; CDR3aa: CASRQTSGSFYTQYF
v_gene: TRBV30; j_gene: TRBJ1-2; abundance: -; d_gene: -; CDR3nt: TGTGCCTGGTCTATACAGGGTACCAACTATGGCTACACCTTC; CDR3aa: CAWSIQGTNYGYTF
v_gene: TRBV5-1; j_gene: TRBJ2-5; abundance: -; d_gene: TRBD1; CDR3nt: TGCGCCAGCAGCCGTGCCGGGACAGGGGGTGTGACCCAGTACTTC; CDR3aa: CASSRAGTGGVTQYF
v_gene: TRBV5-1; j_gene: TRBJ2-5; abundance: -; d_gene: -; CDR3nt: TGCGCCAGCAGCCCGGGGGGCTACCAAGAGACCCAGTACTTC; CDR3aa: CASSPGGYQETQYF
v_gene: TRBV5-6; j_gene: TRBJ2-3; abundance: -; d_gene: -; CDR3nt: TGTGCCAGCAGCTTGGGGCCCGGACAGCAGACAGATACGCAGTATTTT; CDR3aa: CASSLGPGQQTDTQYF
v_gene: TRBV9; j_gene: TRBJ2-1; abundance: -; d_gene: -; CDR3nt: TGTGCCAGCACCCCAAGGTGGAGCTCCTACAATGAGCAGTTCTTC; CDR3aa: CASTPRWSSYNEQFF
v_gene: TRBV18; j_gene: TRBJ2-5; abundance: -; d_gene: -; CDR3nt: TGTGCCAGCTCACCCGAGAAAGCGGCAAAGGACTTC; CDR3aa: CASSPEKAAKDF
v_gene: TRBV25-1; j_gene: TRBJ1-1; abundance: -; d_gene: -; CDR3nt: TGTGCCAGCAGTGAACCTCCACGGAAAGGGGGTCGGACTGAAGCTTTCTTT; CDR3aa: CASSEPPRKGGRTEAFF
v_gene: TRBV18; j_gene: TRBJ2-1; abundance: -; d_gene: -; CDR3nt: TGTGCCAGCTCAACACGAGATGAGCAGTTCTTC; CDR3aa: CASSTRDEQFF
v_gene: TRBV10-3; j_gene: TRBJ1-6; abundance: -; d_gene: -; CDR3nt: TGTGCCATCAGCGAACAGGGAAGAAGTAATTCCCCCCTCCACTTT; CDR3aa: CAISEQGRSNSPLHF
v_gene: TRBV5-1; j_gene: TRBJ2-7; abundance: few; d_gene: TRBD2; CDR3nt: TGCGCCAGCAGCTTGGGCAGCGGGGGGGCAGGGGAGCAGTACTTC; CDR3aa: CASSLGSGGAGEQYF
v_gene: TRBV28; j_gene: TRBJ1-6; abundance: -; d_gene: -; CDR3nt: TGTGCCAGCAGTCCCCCGGACACTTTTTATAATTCACCCCTCCACTTT; CDR3aa: CASSPPDTFYNSPLHF
v_gene: TRBV7-7; j_gene: TRBJ2-3; abundance: -; d_gene: -; CDR3nt: TGTGCCAGCAGCTTAGGGGAGGAGGGCCATACGCAGTATTTT; CDR3aa: CASSLGEEGHTQYF
v_gene: TRBV7-8; j_gene: TRBJ2-7; abundance: -; d_gene: TRBD1; CDR3nt: TGTGCCAGCAGCTTAACGGGACAGAGTGGCTACGAGCAGTACTTC; CDR3aa: CASSLTGQSGYEQYF
v_gene: TRBV28; j_gene: TRBJ1-3; abundance: -; d_gene: TRBD1; CDR3nt: TGTGCCAGCGGTGGACAGGTTCTCTCTGGAAACACCATATATTTT; CDR3aa: CASGGQVLSGNTIYF
v_gene: TRBV5-1; j_gene: TRBJ1-1; abundance: -; d_gene: TRBD1; CDR3nt: TGCGCCAGCAATTTGAAACAGGGGACTGAAGCTTTCTTT; CDR3aa: CASNLKQGTEAFF
v_gene: TRBV9; j_gene: TRBJ1-1; abundance: -; d_gene: -; CDR3nt: TGTGCCAGCAGCATATTCCAGGGTCTGGACACTGAAGCTTTCTTT; CDR3aa: CASSIFQGLDTEAFF
v_gene: TRBV2; j_gene: TRBJ1-1; abundance: -; d_gene: -; CDR3nt: TGTGCCAGCAGTGTTACGGGGTACACTGAAGCTTTCTTT; CDR3aa: CASSVTGYTEAFF
v_gene: TRBV19; j_gene: TRBJ2-5; abundance: -; d_gene: -; CDR3nt: TGTGCCAGTAGTGCCGGGACTCCGAAAGAGACCCAGTACTTC; CDR3aa: CASSAGTPKETQYF
v_gene: TRBV7-9; j_gene: TRBJ1-6; abundance: -; d_gene: -; CDR3nt: TGTGCCAGCAGCCGAACTGGGTTCAGGGGCGCTAATAATTCACCCCTCCACTTT; CDR3aa: CASSRTGFRGANNSPLHF
v_gene: TRBV7-7; j_gene: TRBJ2-2; abundance: -; d_gene: TRBD1; CDR3nt: TGTGCCAGCAGCCGGGACAGGGCGAACACCGGGGAGCTGTTTTTT; CDR3aa: CASSRDRANTGELFF
v_gene: TRBV19; j_gene: TRBJ1-4; abundance: once; d_gene: -; CDR3nt: TGTGCAAGTCGGGGGGGCGGTGAAAAACTGTTTTTT; CDR3aa: CASRGGGEKLFF
v_gene: TRBV4-3; j_gene: TRBJ2-1; abundance: -; d_gene: TRBD1; CDR3nt: TGCGCCAGCAGCCAACAGGACAGGGGGGATGAGCAGTTCTTC; CDR3aa: CASSQQDRGDEQFF
v_gene: TRBV5-6; j_gene: TRBJ2-3; abundance: few; d_gene: TRBD1; CDR3nt: TGTGCCAGCAGCGCCGACAGGGGTTATGATACGCAGTATTTT; CDR3aa: CASSADRGYDTQYF
v_gene: TRBV10-1; j_gene: TRBJ2-1; abundance: few; d_gene: TRBD2; CDR3nt: TGCGCCAGCAGTTCTCTAGCGGGAGGGCTGGATGAGCAGTTCTTC; CDR3aa: CASSSLAGGLDEQFF
v_gene: TRBV6-1; j_gene: TRBJ2-3; abundance: -; d_gene: -; CDR3nt: TGTGCCAGCTGGACTACCCTGGGAGATACGCAGTATTTT; CDR3aa: CASWTTLGDTQYF
v_gene: TRBV5-1; j_gene: TRBJ2-5; abundance: -; d_gene: -; CDR3nt: TGCGCCAGCAGCTTAAACTTACAGTTTCAAGAGACCCAGTACTTC; CDR3aa: CASSLNLQFQETQYF
v_gene: TRBV9; j_gene: TRBJ2-1; abundance: -; d_gene: -; CDR3nt: TGTGCCAGCAGTATTGCTGGGGGGACCTACAATGAGCAGTTCTTC; CDR3aa: CASSIAGGTYNEQFF
v_gene: TRBV30; j_gene: TRBJ1-5; abundance: -; d_gene: TRBD1; CDR3nt: TGTGCCTGGAGTACCACAGGGGATCAGCCCCAGCATTTT; CDR3aa: CAWSTTGDQPQHF
v_gene: TRBV28; j_gene: TRBJ1-1; abundance: once; d_gene: TRBD1; CDR3nt: TGTGCCAGCAGTTTCCATCTAAGACAGGGGGGCATGAACACTGAAGCTTTCTTT; CDR3aa: CASSFHLRQGGMNTEAFF
v_gene: TRBV5-1; j_gene: TRBJ2-5; abundance: -; d_gene: TRBD2; CDR3nt: TGCGCCAGCAGGGGACTAGCGGGGGGGTTCGATCAAGAGACCCAGTACTTC; CDR3aa: CASRGLAGGFDQETQYF
v_gene: TRBV6-5; j_gene: TRBJ2-5; abundance: -; d_gene: -; CDR3nt: TGTGCCAGCAGGGGCGGAGGAGGGGAGACCCAGTACTTC; CDR3aa: CASRGGGGETQYF
v_gene: TRBV20-1; j_gene: TRBJ2-7; abundance: -; d_gene: -; CDR3nt: TGCAGTGCTCGGACAGCCTACGAGCAGTACTTC; CDR3aa: CSARTAYEQYF
v_gene: TRBV5-1; j_gene: TRBJ2-1; abundance: -; d_gene: -; CDR3nt: TGCGCCAGCAGCCTGGAGTACGGTGACGGACTCCTCACGATGGAGCAGTTCTTC; CDR3aa: CASSLEYGDGLLTMEQFF
v_gene: TRBV29-1; j_gene: TRBJ2-3; abundance: few; d_gene: -; CDR3nt: TGCAGCGTTTACGGACAGACCTTGGGAGATACGCAGTATTTT; CDR3aa: CSVYGQTLGDTQYF